This passage covers 19 T cell receptor beta chains from one sample sequenced in a study of beta chain features in type 1 diabetes. TCRB transcripts that were expressed got sequenced, as all of the isolated RNA had been reverse transcribed. Data came from immunoSEQ multiplex PCR; TCRdb stores just in-frame clones and leaves some out. This table has 350,000 to 450,000 clones, approximately 15% appearing once. The sequencing sample was made of naive CD4+ T cells from blood. All receptors come from a woman younger than 30 in good health.

This clone was seen more than once but under ten times. This chain links TRBV4-3 with TRBJ2-3; TRBD2 matches 12 bases. Germline CDR1 reads LGHNA; CDR2 reads YSLEER. Trimming cost V 0 bases and J 10 bases; bases outside gene matches: 8. This CDR3 comprises 16 residues. CDR3 nucleotides: TGCGCCAGCAGCCAAGACCCAGCTAGCGGGAGGGAGGCGCAGTATTTT. Amino acid sequence: CASSQDPASGREAQYF.

The chain's CDR3 is CASSPSRQGNEKLFF. CDR3 nucleotides: TGTGCCAGCTCACCATCACGTCAGGGGAATGAAAAACTGTTTTTT. This chain joins TRBV18 and TRBJ1-4, with D perhaps matching TRBD1 (6 bases). The germline CDR1 and CDR2 sequences are KGHSH and LQKENI. V lost 2 bases to trimming and J lost 5 bases, with 12 bases between them. The CDR3 spans 15 residues.

About this clone: This specimen includes other DNA sequences encoding the same CDR3. V usage is TRBV30 and J usage is TRBJ1-2; the match to TRBD1 covers 7 bases. The CDR3 has 11 residues. Germline CDR1 reads GTSNPN; CDR2 reads SVGIG (reference sequence). The V segment lost 5 bases and the J segment 4 bases; nucleotides outside the gene matches: 1. The CDR3 coding sequence is TGTGCCTGGGACAGGGTCTATGGCTACACCTTC. Translating it yields CAWDRVYGYTF.

This clone came up a few times. This chain joins TRBV7-2 and TRBJ2-1, with D tentatively TRBD1 (5 bases). Germline V gene lookup returns CDR1 SGHTA and CDR2 FQGNSA. Between the trimmed V and J ends, which lost 5 bases and 5 bases, there was a span of 16 bases. The CDR3 sequence is 15 residues long. The CDR3 region has the DNA TGTGCCAGCAGCCCGGACACACGAAAAAACAATGAGCAGTTCTTC. It codes for CASSPDTRKNNEQFF.

V gene TRBV5-4 combines with J gene TRBJ2-3; D is undetermined. V gave up 0 bases and J gave up 4 bases, with 9 bases separating them. Germline V gives CDR1 SGHNT, CDR2 YYREEE (reference sequence). The CDR3 is 14 amino acids. The CDR3 sequence is CASSLDGVADTQYF. The CDR3 region has the DNA TGTGCCAGCAGCTTGGATGGAGTTGCAGATACGCAGTATTTT.

The chain employs TRBV30 and TRBJ2-7; 10 bases map to TRBD2. This CDR3 contains 13 residues. CDR1 is GTSNPN and CDR2 is SVGIG in the germline V gene (reference sequence). V shed 3 bases and J 5 bases; nucleotides not matched to a gene: 4. CDR3 sequence reads: CAWRLAGAHEQYF. The CDR3 nucleotides are TGTGCCTGGAGGCTAGCGGGAGCCCACGAGCAGTACTTC.

This chain links TRBV7-2 with TRBJ1-1; D is uncertain. The CDR3 runs to 13 residues. Germline lookup yields CDR1 SGHTA and CDR2 FQGNSA. Trimming removed 9 bases from V and 0 bases from J, with 11 bases in between. CDR3 region: CASRGRVNTEAFF. CDR3 nucleotide sequence: TGTGCCAGTCGGGGAAGGGTGAACACTGAAGCTTTCTTT.

This chain connects TRBV27 to TRBJ2-2, with D tentatively TRBD2 (5 bases). The CDR3 has 15 amino acids. Trimming took 5 bases from V and 9 from J, leaving 19 bases between them. Germline V gene sequence: CDR1 MNHEY, CDR2 SMNVEV (reference sequence). Written as DNA, the CDR3 is TGTGCCAGCAGTCGTTGGACTTCCGTTATCAGGGAGCTGTTTTTT. As protein: CASSRWTSVIRELFF.

This clone was recorded a few times. V is TRBV5-1 and J is TRBJ1-1; 8 bases match TRBD1. V was pared by 4 bases and J by 4 bases, with 9 bases of the junction left unmatched. Germline CDR1 reads SGHRS; CDR2 reads YFSETQ. The CDR3 runs 15 residues. CDR3 protein: CASSAAQGGSTEAFF. Written as DNA, the CDR3 is TGCGCCAGCAGCGCTGCACAGGGGGGGAGCACTGAAGCTTTCTTT.

This clone was seen a single time. The J gene is TRBJ2-6, the V gene TRBV9; D call uncertain. There are 15 residues in the CDR3. Trimming took off 5 bases at V and 0 bases at J, with 9 bases between the two ends. CDR1 SGDLS and CDR2 YYNGEE come from the germline V gene. Written as DNA, the CDR3 is TGTGCCAGCAGGCGTCTGCTCTCTGGGGCCAACGTCCTGACTTTC. This codes for CASRRLLSGANVLTF.

To note about this clone: The same CDR3 arises from other DNA sequences in this sample as well. J is TRBJ2-7 and V is TRBV28, with a tentative D call TRBD1 (5 bases). CDR1 MDHEN and CDR2 SYDVKM come from the germline V gene. The CDR3 extends over 12 amino acids. The V end lost 5 bases, the J end lost 3 bases, and 8 bases lay between the germline ends. Here the CDR3 DNA reads TGTGCCAGCAGTCTCGACAGCTACGAGCAGTACTTC. It codes for CASSLDSYEQYF.

The chain is built from TRBV30 and TRBJ2-3, with D perhaps matching TRBD2 (5 bases). The CDR3 sequence is 14 residues long. Germline V lookup: CDR1 GTSNPN, CDR2 SVGIG (reference sequence). Trimming shortened V by 3 bases and J by 5 bases, and 15 bases separated the two germline ends. CDR3: CAWSRTLSGDTQYF. In nucleotides, the CDR3 is TGTGCCTGGAGCCGGACTTTATCGGGAGATACGCAGTATTTT.

The J gene is TRBJ2-1, the V gene TRBV6-6; the match to TRBD2 covers 8 bases. CDR1 is MNHNY and CDR2 is SVGAGI in the germline V gene (reference sequence). V lost 7 bases and J lost 2; bases outside the gene matches: 4. This CDR3 contains 14 residues. CDR3 in amino acids: CASTLAGTYNEQFF. CDR3 nucleotides: TGTGCCAGCACCTTAGCGGGAACCTACAATGAGCAGTTCTTC.

This clone occurred a few times. The chain is built from TRBV4-2 and TRBJ2-7, with 10 bases that match TRBD2. The J segment lost 0 bases and the V segment lost 0 bases, leaving 2 bases of the junction unmatched. The CDR3 sequence is 16 residues long. CDR1 is LGHNA, CDR2 YNFKEQ, per germline. Written as DNA, the CDR3 is TGTGCCAGCAGCCAAGATAGCGGGGGGAGCTCCTACGAGCAGTACTTC. This gives the protein CASSQDSGGSSYEQYF.

V gene TRBV14 combines with J gene TRBJ1-1; D gene ambiguous. CDR1 and CDR2 from the germline V gene are SGHDN and FVKESK. Trimming took off 4 bases at V and 11 bases at J, with 14 bases between the two ends. This CDR3 comprises 12 residues. The CDR3 sequence is CASSPTGRVAFF. The CDR3 coding sequence is TGTGCCAGCAGCCCTACTGGGAGGGTTGCTTTCTTT.

There are a few counts of this clone. The rearrangement links TRBV5-1 to TRBJ2-5; 14 bases are shared with TRBD2. V shed 3 bases, J shed 5 bases, and the junction held 9 bases outside the gene matches. Germline CDR1 reads SGHRS; CDR2 reads YFSETQ. CDR3 size: 17 residues. The chain's CDR3 is CASSSLGLAGGGETQYF. Written as DNA, the CDR3 is TGCGCCAGCAGCTCCCTCGGACTAGCGGGAGGCGGGGAGACCCAGTACTTC.

With respect to this clone: This same CDR3 is encoded by further DNA sequences in the sample. The rearrangement links TRBV7-9 to TRBJ2-3, with 9 bases identical to TRBD2. In germline, CDR1 is SEHNR, CDR2 FQNEAQ (reference sequence). This CDR3 is 15 amino acids long. The V and J ends lost 5 bases and 1 base, in that order; junction bases with no gene match: 4. CDR3 in DNA: TGTGCCAGCAGCCTGACTAGCGGACGCACAGATACGCAGTATTTT. Encoded protein: CASSLTSGRTDTQYF.

V usage is TRBV5-1 and J usage is TRBJ1-4, with a possible D match to TRBD1 (5 bases). The CDR3 sequence is 16 residues long. Trimming removed 2 bases from V and 2 bases from J, with 13 bases in between. Germline assignment: CDR1 SGHRS and CDR2 YFSETQ. CDR3 protein: CASSLNSGTTNEKLFF. CDR3 DNA: TGCGCCAGCAGCTTAAACTCAGGGACTACTAATGAAAAACTGTTTTTT.

Concerning this clone: Other nucleotide sequences in the sample specify the same CDR3. The rearrangement joins TRBV28 to TRBJ2-7; no reliable D call. CDR1 MDHEN and CDR2 SYDVKM come from the germline V gene. This CDR3 spans 14 amino acids. With 1 base removed from V and 2 bases from J, the gap between germline ends came to 9 bases. In DNA form, the CDR3 reads TGTGCCAGCAGTTTATCCGGCAGGACCTACGAGCAGTACTTC. This sequence encodes CASSLSGRTYEQYF. The whole variable domain, remainder taken from reference TRBV28 and TRBJ2-7, is DVKVTQSSRYLVKRTGEKVFLECVQDMDHENMFWYRQDPGLGLRLIYFSYDVKMKEKGDIPEGYSVSREKKERFSLILESASTNQTSMYLCASSLSGRTYEQYFGPGTRLTVT.